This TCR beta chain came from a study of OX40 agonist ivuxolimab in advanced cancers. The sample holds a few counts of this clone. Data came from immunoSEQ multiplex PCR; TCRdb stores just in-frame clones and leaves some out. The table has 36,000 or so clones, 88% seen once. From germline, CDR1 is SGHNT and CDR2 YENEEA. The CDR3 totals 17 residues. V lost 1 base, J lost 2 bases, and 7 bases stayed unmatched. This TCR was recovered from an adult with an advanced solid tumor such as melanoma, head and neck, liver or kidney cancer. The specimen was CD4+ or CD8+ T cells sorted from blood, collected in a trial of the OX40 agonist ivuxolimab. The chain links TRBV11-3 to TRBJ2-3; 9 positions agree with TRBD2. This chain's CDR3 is CASSLGKTSGYTDTQYF. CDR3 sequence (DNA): TGTGCCAGCAGCTTAGGAAAAACTAGCGGGTACACAGATACGCAGTATTTT.